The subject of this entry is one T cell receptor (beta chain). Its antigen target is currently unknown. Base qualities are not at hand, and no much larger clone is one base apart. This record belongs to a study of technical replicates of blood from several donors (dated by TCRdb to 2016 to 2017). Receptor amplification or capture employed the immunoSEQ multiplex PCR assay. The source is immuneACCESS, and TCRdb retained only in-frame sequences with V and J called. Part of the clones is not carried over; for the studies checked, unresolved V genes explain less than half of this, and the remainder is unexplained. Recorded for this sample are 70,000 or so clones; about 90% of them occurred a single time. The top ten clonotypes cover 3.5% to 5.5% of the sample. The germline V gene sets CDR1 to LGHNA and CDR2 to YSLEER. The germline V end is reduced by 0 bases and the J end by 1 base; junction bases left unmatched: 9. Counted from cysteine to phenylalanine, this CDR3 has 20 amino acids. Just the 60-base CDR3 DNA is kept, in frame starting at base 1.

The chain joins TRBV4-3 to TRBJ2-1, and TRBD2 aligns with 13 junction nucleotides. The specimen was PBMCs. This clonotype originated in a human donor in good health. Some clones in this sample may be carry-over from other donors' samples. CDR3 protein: CASSQESTSGRARSYNEQFF. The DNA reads TGCGCCAGCAGCCAAGAATCCACTAGCGGGAGGGCCAGATCCTACAATGAGCAGTTCTTC.